This section outlines one T cell receptor (beta chain) sequence together with its context. What it recognizes is unknown. Individual cDNA molecules were tagged with unique molecular identifiers, the study reported. TCRdb passed the 5' RACE reads through MiXCR, listing each CDR3 protein once. This sample has 55,000 to 70,000 distinct CDR3 sequences, with over 4% found just once. In germline, CDR1 is DFQATT, CDR2 SNEGSKA (reference sequence). V gave up 5 bases and J gave up 0 bases, with 11 bases separating them. The CDR3 runs to 14 residues. This specimen comes from a study of early T cells in non-severe SARS-CoV-2 infection. The overall study: From unsorted whole blood, bulk RNA was sequenced, and the chains remained unpaired.

General study results and limits: Matching against VDJdb likely underestimated virus-specific expansions, favoring anti-spike CD8.

The clonotype was recovered from an adult who was a healthcare worker with PCR-confirmed SARS-CoV-2 infection or an uninfected control (not recorded which). The source material was whole blood. The V call is TRBV20-1, the J call TRBJ2-1; D uncertain. The CDR3 sequence: CSAPSASSYNEQFF. The DNA of the CDR3 is TGCAGTGCTCCCTCGGCTAGCTCCTACAATGAGCAGTTCTTC.